This TCR beta chain was sequenced in a study of Ad26.COV2.S vaccination and SARS-CoV-2 variants. The study, taken as a whole, reports: Those who received the vaccine showed greater spike-specific TCR breadth than those given placebo.

The CDR3 spans 16 residues. Germline-derived CDR1 and CDR2 are SGHRS and YFSETQ. The V end was cut by 0 bases, the J end by 8 bases, with 19 bases between. Sample treatment: about 20 received Ad26.COV2.S at low or high dose, single or two shots; roughly five received placebo; per-sample allocation not given. The study sampled participants on day 63 after the first vaccine or placebo injection. Note on this clone: Its target is unknown.

The repertoire was sequenced with immunoSEQ multiplex PCR; TCRdb's copy has only in-frame clones and lacks some. The repertoire includes about 350,000 clones, 86% of them detected once, and roughly a tenth sits in the top ten. The chain carries TRBV5-1 and TRBJ2-3; D uncertain. This TCR derives from a person between 18 and 65 years old who received the Ad26.COV2.S COVID-19 vaccine or a placebo. This material consisted of peripheral blood, taken in a trial of Ad26.COV2.S vaccine versus placebo. The DNA of the CDR3 is TGCGCCAGCAGCTTGGCCTTGACCCTACACACGGGTACGCAGTATTTT. This gives the protein CASSLALTLHTGTQYF.